This T cell receptor beta chain comes out of a study of T cells expressing NK-cell markers. At the level of the study: Sorted CD3+CD56+NKG2C+, CD3+CD56+NKG2C- and CD3+CD56-NKG2C+ T-cell subsets were beta-chain profiled. The authors sequenced eight donors, of whom seven were HCMV-seropositive and one was seronegative. Findings and caveats of the study: More than 5 donors carried dominant NKG2C+ clonotypes that made up about 1.0-7.0% of their CD8+ T cells. Certain NKG2C+ T cell clones were expanded, and their HCMV specificity remained unclear.

Turning to this clonotype: Its target is unknown.

TCRdb re-called the 5' RACE reads; one entry per CDR3 protein, DNA not given. Across some 280,000 distinct CDR3 sequences, the top ten clones capture approximately 0.41% of the sample. CDR1 is DFQATT and CDR2 is SNEGSKA in the germline V gene (reference sequence). The CDR3 spans 15 residues. The sequencing input was blood T cells: a sorted CD56 or NKG2C T cell subset, CD4+ or CD8+ T cells, or bulk PBMC T cells (not recorded which). This clonotype was sampled from a young man in good health. The chain joins TRBV20-1 to TRBJ2-3. Here the CDR3 reads CSARDPSLAADTQYF.